This TCR beta chain was obtained from a study of T-cell memory formation after mild COVID-19. Looking at the study overall: TCR clustering was largely donor specific. Study findings and constraints: Mostly located in CM and EM were contracting CD4+ clones, with contracting CD8+ clones located in EMRA.

Germline V gene data show CDR1 as MNHEY and CDR2 as SMNVEV (reference sequence). The CDR3 consists of 14 residues. With 6 bases removed from V and 0 bases from J, the gap between germline ends came to 10 bases. This clonotype was seen a few times. As yet, its antigen is unknown. Via MiXCR, TCRdb re-called the 5' RACE reads, giving one row per CDR3 protein. The sample has 65,000 to 95,000 distinct CDR3 sequences; 10% to 15% are singletons. The sequence was obtained from a young man who had mild COVID-19 (a few samples of this study predate the infection). Cell type and time point are not known. The V and J genes are TRBV27 and TRBJ2-3; D unresolved. The specimen sequenced was PBMCs or a T cell subset sorted from them (not recorded which). CDR3 in amino acids: CASRILGSTDTQYF. The CDR3 region has the DNA TGTGCCAGCAGAATACTGGGTAGCACAGATACGCAGTATTTT.